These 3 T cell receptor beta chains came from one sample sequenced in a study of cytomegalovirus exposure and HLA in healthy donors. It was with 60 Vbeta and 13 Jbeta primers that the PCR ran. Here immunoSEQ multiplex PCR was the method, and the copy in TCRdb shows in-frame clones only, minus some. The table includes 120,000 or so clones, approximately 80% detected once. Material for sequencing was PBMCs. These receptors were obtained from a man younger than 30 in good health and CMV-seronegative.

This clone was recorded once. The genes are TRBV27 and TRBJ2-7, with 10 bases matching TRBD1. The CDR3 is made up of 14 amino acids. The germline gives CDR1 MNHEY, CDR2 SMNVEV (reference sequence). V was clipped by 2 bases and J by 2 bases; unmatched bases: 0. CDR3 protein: CASSLGTGAYEQYF. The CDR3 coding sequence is TGTGCCAGCAGTTTAGGGACAGGGGCCTACGAGCAGTACTTC.

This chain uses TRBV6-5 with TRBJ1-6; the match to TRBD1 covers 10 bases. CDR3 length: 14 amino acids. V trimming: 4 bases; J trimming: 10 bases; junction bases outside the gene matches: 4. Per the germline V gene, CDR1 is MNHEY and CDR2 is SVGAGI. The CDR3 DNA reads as TGTGCCAGCAGTTCGGGACAGGGGAGCTCACCCCTCCACTTT. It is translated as CASSSGQGSSPLHF.

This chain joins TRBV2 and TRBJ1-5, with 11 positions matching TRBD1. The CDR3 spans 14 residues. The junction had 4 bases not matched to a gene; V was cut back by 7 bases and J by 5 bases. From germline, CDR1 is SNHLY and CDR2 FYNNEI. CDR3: CASNRDRGDQPQHF. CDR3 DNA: TGTGCCAGCAACCGGGACAGGGGGGATCAGCCCCAGCATTTT. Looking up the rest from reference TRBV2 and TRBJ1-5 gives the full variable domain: EPEVTQTPSHQVTQMGQEVILRCVPISNHLYFYWYRQILGQKVEFLVSFYNNEISEKSEIFDDQFSVERPDGSNFTLKIRSTKLEDSAMYFCASNRDRGDQPQHFGDGTRLSIL.